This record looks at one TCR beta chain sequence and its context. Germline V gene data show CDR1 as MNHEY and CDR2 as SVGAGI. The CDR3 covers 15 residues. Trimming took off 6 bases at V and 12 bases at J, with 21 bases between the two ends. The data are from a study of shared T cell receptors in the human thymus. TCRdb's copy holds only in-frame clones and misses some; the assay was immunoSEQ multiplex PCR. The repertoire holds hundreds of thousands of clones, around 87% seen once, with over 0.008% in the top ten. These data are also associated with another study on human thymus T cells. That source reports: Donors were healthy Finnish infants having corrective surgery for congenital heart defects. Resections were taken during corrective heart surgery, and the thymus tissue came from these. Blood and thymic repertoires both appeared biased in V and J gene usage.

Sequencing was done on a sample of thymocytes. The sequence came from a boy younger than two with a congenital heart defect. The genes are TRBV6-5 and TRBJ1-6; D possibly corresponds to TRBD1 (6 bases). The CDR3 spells CASRPGTMDDLPLHF. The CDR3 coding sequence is TGTGCCAGCAGACCCGGGACAATGGACGACTTACCCCTCCACTTT.